This T cell receptor beta chain was sequenced in a study of T cells in Graves' hyperthyroidism and ophthalmopathy (dated by TCRdb to between 2017 and 2020). Regarding the study in general: Peripheral blood samples were taken at initial diagnosis, before any treatment was given. To identify TCR V-J signatures that set the groups apart, the researchers used a discovery cohort of about a hundred patients, made up of under 50 with Graves' ophthalmopathy and 57 with stable Graves' hyperthyroidism. Prospective prediction of ophthalmopathy was tested in an independent validation cohort consisting of 18 to 20 hyperthyroidism patients and approximately 16 patients who later progressed to ophthalmopathy. For training and testing, the 100 or so patients in the discovery cohort were randomly divided in a 7:3 ratio. The study also compared thyroid tissue and blood T-cell repertoires from about 6 Graves' hyperthyroidism patients. Once sampling was done, hyperthyroidism patients were given methimazole at a starting dose of 30 mg daily, whereas ophthalmopathy patients were given high-dose intravenous methylprednisolone. According to the paper, TCR Vbeta CDR3 sequencing was carried out on approximately 140 peripheral blood samples, which came from around 43 ophthalmopathy, under 80 hyperthyroidism and roughly 17 progressor patients. Broad study findings and their caveats: During validation, the model predicted progression to ophthalmopathy a median of approximately 6.5 months ahead of onset, with around 70% sensitivity and 72.22% specificity. No statistical method was used to fix the sample size in advance, and group allocation was not hidden from the investigators. Blood samples also contained most of the expanded thyroid clonotypes (frequency above 0.001), which suggests that blood repertoires may reflect thyroid immune responses. A 13 V-J signature model separated ophthalmopathy from stable hyperthyroidism, with approximately 87% sensitivity and 81% to 83% specificity in cross-validation and 80%/75% in testing.

Amplification of TCR beta CDR3 regions was carried out from RNA transcripts. For the first round of RT-PCR on the TCR CDR3, the HTBI primer set was used together with the Qiagen OneStep RT-PCR kit. Libraries were constructed in a second round of multiplex PCR, after which size selection and purification were carried out. The libraries were sequenced on an Illumina HiSeq2000 using paired-end 100 bp reads. The source study handled its data this way. SOAPnuke was used to process the raw data, with reads discarded if the reads contained adapters or uncalled bases, had a mean Phred below 15, or lacked an exact constant-primer or identifier match. COPE v1.2.5 was used to merge high-quality paired reads, and clonotypes were defined as unique nucleotide sequences. Clonotypes were aligned to IMGT TRBV, TRBD and TRBJ reference segments using MiTCR v1.1. The analysis was restricted to V-J combinations with a frequency above 0.0001, which together covered 99.2% of the repertoires. The TCS score was defined as the ratio of F50 (clonal expansion) to E x V (chaos), calculated using BLOSUM62-based TCRdist between CDR3 peptides within each V-J. Welch's t-statistics and random forest reduced around 520 V-J features to 13, which were used in a naive Bayes classifier (R e1071). TCRdb's own reprocessing of the public reads used fastp at Q25 and MiXCR and kept productive beta chains. Rows are combined by CDR3 protein, so each entry shows the most common genes and DNA. Clone size and V and J calls follow TCRdb, not the original study. The sample table holds some 400,000 distinct CDR3 sequences, of which about a fifth were seen once. The leading ten clones occupy 3.7% of the sample.

Stable Graves' hyperthyroidism was defined as the absence of progression to ophthalmopathy over 18 months of follow-up. The hyperthyroidism patients were between 18 and 65 years old and newly diagnosed, with a disease duration of less than 2 months. Any patient with an uncontrolled infection, another autoimmune disease, pregnancy or lactation was excluded. Diagnoses were based on clinical symptoms, serum thyroxine and TRAb, thyroid ultrasound and orbital computed tomography. PBMCs were isolated from roughly 10 ml of fresh peripheral blood by Ficoll-Paque density gradient centrifugation. Total RNA was extracted using Trizol reagent, and RNA quality was assessed on an Agilent 2100 Bioanalyzer. There are 15 amino acids in the CDR3, from cysteine to phenylalanine inclusive. CDR3 DNA is the only sequence kept; it has 45 bases, read in frame from the first base. CDR1 and CDR2 were assigned from the germline V gene as KGHDR and SFDVKD. Ends trimmed: V by 4 bases, J by 4 bases; bases unmatched to a gene: 6.

A word on this clonotype: Which antigen it targets is not known. Qualities for individual bases were not recorded, and no much larger clone is one base off.

The TCR comes from a woman aged 18-30 years with Graves' hyperthyroidism. Here the chain combines TRBV24-1 and TRBJ1-2; TRBD1 agrees with 9 junctional bases. The specimen was blood. The encoded CDR3 is CATSDTGGSVYGYTF. The sequence in DNA is TGTGCCACCAGTGACACAGGGGGCTCTGTCTATGGCTACACCTTC.